These 6 T cell receptor beta chains were all obtained from the same sample, sequenced in a study of brain T cells in children with intractable seizures. The repertoire was sequenced with immunoSEQ multiplex PCR; TCRdb's copy has only in-frame clones and lacks some. The sample holds 70,000 to 85,000 clones, approximately 89% seen once. The starting material was peripheral blood, obtained at surgery. All receptors come from a girl aged 2-15 years with Rasmussen encephalitis and intractable seizures.

The V and J genes are TRBV9 and TRBJ1-2; TRBD1 matches at 8 bases. The V segment lost 3 bases and the J segment 8 bases; nucleotides outside the gene matches: 9. This CDR3 has 14 amino acids. Germline lookup yields CDR1 SGDLS and CDR2 YYNGEE. This CDR3 reads CASSAAVGQAGYTF. The DNA for the CDR3 is TGTGCCAGCAGCGCTGCCGTGGGACAGGCAGGCTACACCTTC.

This sequence joins TRBV12-3 or TRBV12-4 and TRBJ2-1, with TRBD2 matching 11 bases. The V gene end was trimmed by 6 bases and the J gene end by 7 bases; junction bases not matched to a gene: 2. The CDR3 has 13 amino acids. Written as DNA, the CDR3 is TGTGCCAGCAGATCTAGCGGGGGGAATGAGCAGTTCTTC. Its translation: CASRSSGGNEQFF.

The rearrangement uses TRBV3-1 (or the pseudogene TRBV3-2) and TRBJ2-6; D ambiguous. Germline V gene sequence: CDR1 LGHDT, CDR2 YNNKEL (reference sequence). With 0 bases removed from V and 0 bases from J, the gap between germline ends came to 6 bases. This CDR3 is built from 16 residues. As DNA, the CDR3 is TGTGCCAGCAGCCAAGACAGGACCTCTGGGGCCAACGTCCTGACTTTC. Its translation is CASSQDRTSGANVLTF.

The chain links TRBV28 to TRBJ1-1; TRBD1 aligns across 9 bases. Germline CDR1 reads MDHEN; CDR2 reads SYDVKM. V shed 2 bases and J 3 bases; nucleotides not matched to a gene: 10. The CDR3 extends over 17 amino acids. The CDR3 loop is CASSLRGQGKRDTEAFF. CDR3 in DNA: TGTGCCAGCAGTTTACGAGGACAGGGGAAAAGGGACACTGAAGCTTTCTTT.

The chain combines TRBV11-2 with TRBJ1-5, with D possibly TRBD1 on 5 matching bases. The CDR3 is 14 residues long. Per the germline V gene, CDR1 is SGHAT and CDR2 is FQNNGV. V lost 1 base to trimming and J lost 4 bases, with 8 bases between them. CDR3 in DNA: TGTGCCAGCAGCTTAGCCGGGGCGAATCAGCCCCAGCATTTT. Protein sequence: CASSLAGANQPQHF.

In its sample, this clone was seen once. J is TRBJ2-1 and V is TRBV15; D ambiguous. The germline V gene encodes CDR1 LNHNV and CDR2 YYDKDF (reference sequence). Between the trimmed V and J ends, which lost 2 bases and 8 bases, there was a span of 10 bases. The CDR3 consists of 13 residues. The CDR3 DNA reads as TGTGCCACCAGCAGAACCCGAGGCCATGAGCAGTTCTTC. This translates into CATSRTRGHEQFF.